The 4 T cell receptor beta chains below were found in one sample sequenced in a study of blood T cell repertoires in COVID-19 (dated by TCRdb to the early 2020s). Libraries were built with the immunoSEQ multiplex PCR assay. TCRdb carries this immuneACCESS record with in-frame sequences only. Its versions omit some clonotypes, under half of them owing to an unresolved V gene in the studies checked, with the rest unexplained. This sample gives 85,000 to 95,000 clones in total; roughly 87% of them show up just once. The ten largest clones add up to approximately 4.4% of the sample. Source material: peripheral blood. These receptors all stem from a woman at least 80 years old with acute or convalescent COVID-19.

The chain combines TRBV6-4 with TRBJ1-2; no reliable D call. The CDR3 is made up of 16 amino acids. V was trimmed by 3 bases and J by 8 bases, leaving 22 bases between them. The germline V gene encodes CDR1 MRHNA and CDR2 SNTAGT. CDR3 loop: CASSEGSHGMPGGYTF. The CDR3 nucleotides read TGTGCCAGCAGTGAAGGCAGTCATGGAATGCCGGGGGGCTACACCTTC.

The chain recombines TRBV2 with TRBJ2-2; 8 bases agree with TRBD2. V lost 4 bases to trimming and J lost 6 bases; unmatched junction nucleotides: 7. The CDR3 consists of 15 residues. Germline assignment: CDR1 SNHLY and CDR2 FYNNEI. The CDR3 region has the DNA TGTGCCAGCAGTGCTCTAGCGGGCTCCCCCGGGGAGCTGTTTTTT. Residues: CASSALAGSPGELFF.

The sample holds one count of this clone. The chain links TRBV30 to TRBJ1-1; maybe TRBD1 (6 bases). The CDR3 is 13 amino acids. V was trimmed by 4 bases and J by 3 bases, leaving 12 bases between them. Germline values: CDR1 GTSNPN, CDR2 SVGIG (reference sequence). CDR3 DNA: TGTGCCTGGACCAAGGACAGAGACACTGAAGCTTTCTTT. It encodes CAWTKDRDTEAFF.

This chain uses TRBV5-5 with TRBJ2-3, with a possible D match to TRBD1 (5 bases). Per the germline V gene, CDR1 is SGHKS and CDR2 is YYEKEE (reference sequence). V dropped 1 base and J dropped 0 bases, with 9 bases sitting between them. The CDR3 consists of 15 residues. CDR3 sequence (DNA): TGTGCCAGCAGCTTGACAGGTGCTAGCACAGATACGCAGTATTTT. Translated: CASSLTGASTDTQYF.